This T cell receptor beta chain appears in the sequencing data of a study of blood T cell repertoires in COVID-19. Study details: Samples of COVID-19 (acute and convalescent) were obtained from the United States, Italy and Spain. Sources were T cells, B-cell-depleted T cells, or PBMCs; the material itself was cDNA or gDNA.

This CDR3 comprises 13 residues. Germline V gene sequence: CDR1 MDHEN, CDR2 SYDVKM. V was clipped by 3 bases and J by 0 bases, with 6 bases between them. Study processing details: For nucleated cells, counts were estimated from reference gene primer amplification. Sequencing used immunoSEQ multiplex PCR; TCRdb keeps in-frame clones, though not all of them. The V and J calls and the clone size are those of that table, but D and trimming were determined from the DNA. In the table there are fewer than 300,000 clones, approximately 83% of which are singletons. The source of this sequence is a human donor in a cohort sampled during active COVID-19. V gene TRBV28 combines with J gene TRBJ2-7; D possibly corresponds to TRBD1 (5 bases). The sequenced sample consisted of peripheral blood. This chain's CDR3 is CASSFGASYEQYF. For the CDR3, the DNA is TGTGCCAGCAGTTTTGGGGCCTCCTACGAGCAGTACTTC.